The 20 T cell receptor beta chains given below trace back to one sample, sequenced in a study of cytomegalovirus exposure and HLA in healthy donors. The PCR used 60 Vbeta and 13 Jbeta primers. The repertoire was sequenced with immunoSEQ multiplex PCR; TCRdb's copy has only in-frame clones and lacks some. Found here are over 150,000 clones, about 75% of them singletons; the top ten hold about 4.9%. Source material: PBMCs. These receptors were taken from a male donor in good health and CMV-seronegative.

J is TRBJ2-3 and V is TRBV6-4; TRBD2 aligns across 14 bases. J lost 4 bases, V lost 5 bases, and 5 bases had no gene match. Germline loops: CDR1 MRHNA, CDR2 SNTAGT. This CDR3 contains 16 residues. CDR3 residues: CASSPGTSGSADTQYF. The CDR3 DNA reads as TGTGCCAGCAGTCCCGGGACTAGCGGGAGTGCAGATACGCAGTATTTT.

The chain recombines TRBV19 with TRBJ1-2; 7 bases are a match to TRBD1. Germline V gene sequence: CDR1 LNHDA, CDR2 SQIVND (reference sequence). V lost 1 base to trimming and J lost 8 bases; unmatched junction nucleotides: 13. The CDR3 sequence is 16 residues long. This CDR3 is CASSIAGGGGVRGYTF. The DNA for the CDR3 is TGTGCCAGTAGTATAGCAGGTGGAGGGGGCGTTCGAGGCTACACCTTC.

The V and J genes are TRBV2 and TRBJ2-7; D is perhaps TRBD2 (5 bases). This CDR3 has 15 amino acids. V lost 7 bases to trimming and J lost 3 bases, with 19 bases between them. Per the germline V gene, CDR1 is SNHLY and CDR2 is FYNNEI. The CDR3 bases are TGTGCCAGCACTAGCAGCCGCGCCGGGTTCTACGAGCAGTACTTC. The encoded protein is CASTSSRAGFYEQYF.

In its sample, this clone was seen a few times. V is TRBV27 and J is TRBJ2-7, with D maybe TRBD2 (5 bases). The CDR3 length is 14 residues. The germline V and J ends were trimmed by 7 bases and 0 bases, with 13 bases remaining between them. CDR1 MNHEY and CDR2 SMNVEV come from the germline V gene (reference sequence). CDR3 coding DNA: TGTGCCAGCACGAGGGCAGGCCGCTCCTACGAGCAGTACTTC. Protein: CASTRAGRSYEQYF.

The chain couples TRBV7-9 to TRBJ2-7; D perhaps matches TRBD1 (6 bases). The germline V gene has CDR1 SEHNR and CDR2 FQNEAQ (reference sequence). The CDR3 is 14 residues long. Trimming stripped 5 bases from V and 0 bases from J, with 11 bases between. The CDR3 DNA reads as TGTGCCAGCAGCGGTACAGGGCGCTCCTACGAGCAGTACTTC. Its protein is CASSGTGRSYEQYF.

The genes are TRBV6-1 and TRBJ1-5; D not certain. The CDR3 is 14 residues long. V dropped 6 bases and J dropped 0 bases, with 9 bases sitting between them. Looked up from germline, CDR1 is MNHNS and CDR2 is SASEGT. CDR3 in amino acids: CASRRLDSNQPQHF. CDR3 coding DNA: TGTGCCAGCAGGCGGCTCGATAGCAATCAGCCCCAGCATTTT.

J is TRBJ2-5 and V is TRBV28, with TRBD1 matching 8 bases. Germline-derived CDR1 and CDR2 are MDHEN and SYDVKM. The CDR3 contains 12 residues. J lost 6 bases, V lost 8 bases, and 5 bases had no gene match. This CDR3 reads CASRTGRKTQYF. The CDR3 DNA sequence: TGTGCCAGCCGGACAGGGAGGAAGACCCAGTACTTC.

This chain links TRBV5-6 with TRBJ2-7, with TRBD1 identical over 7 bases. The germline gives CDR1 SGHDT, CDR2 YYEEEE. The CDR3 totals 14 residues. Trimming cost V 4 bases and J 0 bases; bases outside gene matches: 4. The CDR3 nucleotides are TGTGCCAGCAGCCTCCGACAGGGCTCCTACGAGCAGTACTTC. Encoded protein: CASSLRQGSYEQYF.

The V call is TRBV28, the J call TRBJ1-4; D gene unclear. This CDR3 has 16 residues. Trimming took off 2 bases at V and 4 bases at J, with 14 bases between the two ends. The germline gives CDR1 MDHEN, CDR2 SYDVKM. CDR3 nucleotides: TGTGCCAGCAGTTTAACGGGGATCGCCTATAATGAAAAACTGTTTTTT. The encoded protein is CASSLTGIAYNEKLFF.

The rearrangement links TRBV15 to TRBJ2-1, with D tentatively TRBD2 (6 bases). The CDR3 totals 15 residues. Germline assignment: CDR1 LNHNV and CDR2 YYDKDF (reference sequence). V gave up 1 base and J gave up 5 bases, with 12 bases separating them. CDR3 amino acids: CATSRAGEKDNEQFF. In nucleotides, the CDR3 is TGTGCCACCAGCAGAGCGGGAGAAAAGGACAATGAGCAGTTCTTC.

This clone has just one count. The rearrangement uses TRBV7-2 and TRBJ2-1, with TRBD2 identical over 12 bases. With V trimmed by 5 bases and J by 9 bases, 11 bases remained unmatched. This CDR3 spans 16 amino acids. From germline, CDR1 is SGHTA and CDR2 FQGNSA. CDR3 in amino acids: CASSPLTSGSVSEQFF. The CDR3 DNA follows: TGTGCCAGCAGCCCCTTGACTAGCGGGAGTGTCAGTGAGCAGTTCTTC.

The rearrangement joins TRBV28 to TRBJ1-1; D is unresolved. The CDR3 spans 14 residues. Per germline, CDR1 MDHEN and CDR2 SYDVKM. The germline V and J ends were trimmed by 3 bases and 0 bases, with 8 bases remaining between them. The CDR3 nucleotides read TGTGCCAGCAGTTTGGAGGTACTGAACACTGAAGCTTTCTTT. Translation: CASSLEVLNTEAFF.

The chain combines TRBV27 with TRBJ1-5, with 8 positions matching TRBD1. The germline gives CDR1 MNHEY, CDR2 SMNVEV (reference sequence). The CDR3 has 17 amino acids. V was clipped by 8 bases and J by 2 bases; unmatched bases: 14. Written as DNA, the CDR3 is TGTGCCAGCGGAGATCAGGGGGCAAGAATAGGCAATCAGCCCCAGCATTTT. Protein sequence: CASGDQGARIGNQPQHF.

This chain links TRBV7-3 with TRBJ2-1; no clear D gene. The CDR3 spans 15 residues. Between the trimmed V and J ends, which lost 6 bases and 0 bases, there was a span of 12 bases. CDR1 and CDR2 from the germline V gene are SGHTA and FQGTGA. CDR3 in amino acids: CASSAPGRSYNEQFF. The CDR3 nucleotides are TGTGCCAGCAGTGCTCCCGGTCGCTCCTACAATGAGCAGTTCTTC. Combining the CDR3 with reference TRBV7-3 and TRBJ2-1 gives the whole variable domain GAGVSQTPSNKVTEKGKYVELRCDPISGHTALYWYRQSLGQGPEFLIYFQGTGAADDSGLPNDRFFAVRPEGSVSTLKIQRTERGDSAVYLCASSAPGRSYNEQFFGPGTRLTVL.

This chain links TRBV6-5 with TRBJ1-5; no reliable D call. Germline-derived CDR1 and CDR2 are MNHEY and SVGAGI. Trimming stripped 6 bases from V and 3 bases from J, with 9 bases between. The CDR3 sequence is 13 residues long. The CDR3 nucleotides read TGTGCCAGCAGGGCAGGCTTCAATCAGCCCCAGCATTTT. Translating gives CASRAGFNQPQHF.

The chain has TRBV6-1 and TRBJ2-7; possible D gene TRBD2, 6 bases. CDR1 and CDR2 (germline): MNHNS, SASEGT. The V end lost 1 base, the J end lost 2 bases, and 9 bases lay between the germline ends. The CDR3 covers 14 residues. The CDR3 protein is CASSEGLVPYEQYF. In DNA, the CDR3 is TGTGCCAGCAGTGAAGGACTAGTCCCCTACGAGCAGTACTTC.

The chain has TRBV7-2 and TRBJ2-3, with D perhaps matching TRBD2 (6 bases). V was clipped by 5 bases and J by 9 bases, with 12 bases between them. CDR1 is SGHTA, CDR2 FQGNSA, per germline. CDR3 length: 12 residues. In DNA, the CDR3 is TGTGCCAGCAGCCCAGGGACTTCGACGCAGTATTTT. It is translated as CASSPGTSTQYF.

In nucleotides, the CDR3 is TGTGCCAGCGGTCTCAGGCAAGAGACCCAGTACTTC. The encoded protein is CASGLRQETQYF. This chain links TRBV28 with TRBJ2-5; D is unresolved. This CDR3 region has 12 residues. Trimming left V 8 bases short and J 2 bases short, with 9 bases between. CDR1 is MDHEN and CDR2 is SYDVKM in the germline V gene.

V and J are TRBV4-1 and TRBJ2-7; 8 nucleotides line up with TRBD1. With V trimmed by 3 bases and J by 7 bases, 11 bases remained unmatched. The CDR3 spans 15 residues. Germline V gene sequence: CDR1 MGHRA, CDR2 YSYEKL. The CDR3 here is CASSQPDREKGEQYF. The CDR3 region has the DNA TGCGCCAGCAGCCAGCCGGACAGGGAGAAAGGGGAGCAGTACTTC.

The chain carries TRBV29-1 and TRBJ1-5, with TRBD1 matching over 9 bases. The CDR3 is 12 amino acids. After removal of 7 bases from V and 5 bases from J, the junction contained 3 bases not matched to a gene. Germline V gene sequence: CDR1 SQVTM, CDR2 ANQGSEA. CDR3 sequence: CSARQGDQPQHF. The CDR3 region has the DNA TGCAGCGCAAGACAGGGGGATCAGCCCCAGCATTTT.